This entry is about one T cell receptor beta chain. This sample stems from a study of T cell responses to AZD1222 COVID-19 vaccine. The CDR3 totals 15 residues. The trim removed 0 bases at V and 5 bases at J, leaving 5 bases unmatched. CDR1 is WNHNN, CDR2 SYGVQD, per germline (reference sequence). Profiling relied on immunoSEQ multiplex PCR, and the TCRdb table lists in-frame clones only, not all of them. Among about 150,000 clones listed, more than 90% were seen once. Source: peripheral blood, taken on day 0 of AZD1222 vaccination. This rearrangement joins TRBV10-1 to TRBJ2-3; 7 nucleotides match TRBD1. The source of this sequence is an adult in good health. The CDR3 nucleotides are TGCGCCAGCAGTGAGTCAGGGGGCGGAGGAGATACGCAGTATTTT. Its translation: CASSESGGGGDTQYF.